This T cell receptor beta chain was sequenced during a study of cytomegalovirus exposure and HLA in healthy donors. Findings and caveats of the study: Most TCR beta V segments were productive about 90% or about 30% of the time in an earlier analysis. Clonal expansion was found to be greater in HLA-associated TCR beta chains than in equally common others in a later analysis. Common viral pathogens seemed to be connected with several of the most significant clusters, according to a later analysis.

Germline V CDR1 and CDR2: KGHSH, LQKENI. The CDR3 runs 14 residues. Trimming removed 4 bases from V and 8 bases from J; junction bases left unmatched: 10. Notes on this clone: Antigen unknown.

The PCR made use of 60 Vbeta and 13 Jbeta primers. Clones were sequenced by immunoSEQ multiplex PCR, and TCRdb holds only the in-frame ones, with some missing. The sample records about 200,000 clones, around 86% being singletons. The sequence came from a woman aged 40-49 years in good health and CMV-seronegative. The sample was PBMCs. The chain couples TRBV18 to TRBJ1-2; TRBD1 aligns across 7 bases. The CDR3 loop reads CASSQVEGAGGYTF. In DNA form, the CDR3 reads TGTGCCAGCTCACAGGTCGAGGGGGCCGGAGGCTACACCTTC.